Shown below are 5 T cell receptor beta chains from a single sample sequenced in a study of blood T cell repertoires in COVID-19. Here immunoSEQ multiplex PCR was the method, and the copy in TCRdb shows in-frame clones only, minus some. The sample includes about 490,000 clones, around 85% of them seen just once. Sequenced sample: peripheral blood. The receptors come from a human donor in a cohort sampled during active COVID-19.

V usage is TRBV15 and J usage is TRBJ2-3; TRBD2 matches at 14 bases. The germline V gene has CDR1 LNHNV and CDR2 YYDKDF (reference sequence). J was trimmed by 2 bases and V by 9 bases; bases with no gene match: 7. The CDR3 is made up of 16 amino acids. The CDR3 sequence: CATARGLAGVTDTQYF. In DNA, the CDR3 is TGTGCCACGGCGCGGGGACTAGCGGGAGTCACAGATACGCAGTATTTT.

The chain has TRBV10-3 and TRBJ2-5; the match to TRBD1 covers 7 bases. The CDR3 length is 16 residues. Germline V gives CDR1 ENHRY, CDR2 SYGVKD. With V trimmed by 0 bases and J by 2 bases, 6 bases remained unmatched. The DNA of the CDR3 is TGTGCCATCAGTGAGTCGCGGAACAGGGGTCAAGAGACCCAGTACTTC. Encoded protein: CAISESRNRGQETQYF.

J is TRBJ2-1 and V is TRBV7-2; 15 bases match TRBD2. The trim removed 4 bases at V and 9 bases at J, leaving 4 bases unmatched. Germline V gene lookup returns CDR1 SGHTA and CDR2 FQGNSA. The CDR3 consists of 15 residues. CDR3 nucleotide sequence: TGTGCCAGCAGCTCTTGGACTAGCGGGAGGGGTGAGCAGTTCTTC. It is translated as CASSSWTSGRGEQFF.

The chain joins TRBV2 to TRBJ1-1; D is unclear. V gave up 6 bases and J gave up 4 bases, with 15 bases separating them. CDR1 SNHLY and CDR2 FYNNEI come from the germline V gene. CDR3 length: 14 residues. The CDR3 loop is CASRYNRRSTEAFF. DNA for the CDR3: TGTGCCAGCAGGTACAATCGACGGAGCACTGAAGCTTTCTTT.

The gene calls are TRBV11-3 and TRBJ2-7; D is unresolved. Germline CDR1 SGHNT, CDR2 YENEEA. This CDR3 contains 14 residues. The germline V and J ends were trimmed by 0 bases and 3 bases, with 9 bases remaining between them. CDR3 nucleotides: TGTGCCAGCAGCTTAGATCCCAACAGCTACGAGCAGTACTTC. This encodes CASSLDPNSYEQYF.